This T cell receptor (beta chain) was documented in a study of OX40 agonist ivuxolimab in advanced cancers. Across the study: Every 2 weeks, ivuxolimab was infused into the patients intravenously at between 0.01 and 10 mg/kg. Prior therapy, whether anti-PD-1, anti-PD-L1 or anti-CTLA-4, was allowed, and about 39% had some.

V gave up 6 bases and J gave up 6 bases; unmatched junction bases: 10. The CDR3 is 16 residues long. Germline CDR1 is MRHNA and CDR2 is SNTAGT. This clone was detected only once. Method: immunoSEQ multiplex PCR; TCRdb's copy keeps in-frame clones and lacks some. The data show about 47,000 clones, around 84% seen once. The rearrangement links TRBV6-4 to TRBJ2-7; 14 bases are a match to TRBD2. The sequence was collected from an adult with an advanced solid tumor such as melanoma, head and neck, liver or kidney cancer. The starting material was CD4+ or CD8+ T cells sorted from blood, obtained in a trial of the OX40 agonist ivuxolimab. The CDR3 bases are TGTGCCAGCAGCCGACTAGCGGGAGGGCCGGAAAGCGAGCAGTACTTC. Amino acid sequence: CASSRLAGGPESEQYF.